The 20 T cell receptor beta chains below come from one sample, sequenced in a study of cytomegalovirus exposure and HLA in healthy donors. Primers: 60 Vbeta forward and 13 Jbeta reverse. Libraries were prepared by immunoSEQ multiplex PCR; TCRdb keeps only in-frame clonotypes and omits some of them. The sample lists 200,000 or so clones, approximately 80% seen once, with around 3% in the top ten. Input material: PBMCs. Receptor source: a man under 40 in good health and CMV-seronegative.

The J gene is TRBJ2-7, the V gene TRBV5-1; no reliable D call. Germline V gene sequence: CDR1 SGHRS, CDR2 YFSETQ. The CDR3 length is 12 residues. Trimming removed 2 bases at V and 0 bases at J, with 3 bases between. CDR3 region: CASSFSSYEQYF. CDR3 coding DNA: TGCGCCAGCAGCTTTAGCTCCTACGAGCAGTACTTC.

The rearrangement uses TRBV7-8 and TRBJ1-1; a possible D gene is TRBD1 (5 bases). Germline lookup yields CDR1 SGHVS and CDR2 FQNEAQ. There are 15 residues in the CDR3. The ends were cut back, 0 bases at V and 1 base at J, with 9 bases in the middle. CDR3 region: CASSLAAGPNTEAFF. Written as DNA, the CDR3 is TGTGCCAGCAGCTTAGCGGCAGGGCCGAACACTGAAGCTTTCTTT.

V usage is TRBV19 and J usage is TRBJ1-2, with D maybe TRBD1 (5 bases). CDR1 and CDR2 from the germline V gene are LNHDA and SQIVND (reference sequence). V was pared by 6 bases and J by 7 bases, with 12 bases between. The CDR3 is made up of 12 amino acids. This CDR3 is CASSQGISGYTF. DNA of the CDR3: TGTGCCAGTAGCCAGGGAATCAGTGGCTACACCTTC.

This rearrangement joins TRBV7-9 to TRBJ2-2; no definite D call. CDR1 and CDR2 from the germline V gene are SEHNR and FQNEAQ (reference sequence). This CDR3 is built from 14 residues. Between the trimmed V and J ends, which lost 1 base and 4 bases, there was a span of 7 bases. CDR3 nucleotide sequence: TGTGCCAGCAGCTTAGTGCAGATCACCGGGGAGCTGTTTTTT. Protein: CASSLVQITGELFF. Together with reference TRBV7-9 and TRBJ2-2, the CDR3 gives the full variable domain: DTGVSQNPRHKITKRGQNVTFRCDPISEHNRLYWYRQTLGQGPEFLTYFQNEAQLEKSRLLSDRFSAERPKGSFSTLEIQRTEQGDSAMYLCASSLVQITGELFFGEGSRLTVL.

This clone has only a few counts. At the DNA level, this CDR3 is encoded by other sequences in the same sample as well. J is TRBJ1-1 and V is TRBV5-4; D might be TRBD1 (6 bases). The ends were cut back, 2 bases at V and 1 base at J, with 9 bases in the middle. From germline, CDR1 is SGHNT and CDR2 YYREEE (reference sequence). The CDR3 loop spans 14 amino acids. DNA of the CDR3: TGTGCCAGCAGCTTAGGCAGGGGGAACACTGAAGCTTTCTTT. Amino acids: CASSLGRGNTEAFF.

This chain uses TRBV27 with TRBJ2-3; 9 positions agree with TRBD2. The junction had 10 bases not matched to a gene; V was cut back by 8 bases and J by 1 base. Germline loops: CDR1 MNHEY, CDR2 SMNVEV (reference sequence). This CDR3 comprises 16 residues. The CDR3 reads CASSNWRGGGTDTQYF. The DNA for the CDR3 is TGTGCCAGCTCGAATTGGCGGGGGGGTGGCACAGATACGCAGTATTTT.

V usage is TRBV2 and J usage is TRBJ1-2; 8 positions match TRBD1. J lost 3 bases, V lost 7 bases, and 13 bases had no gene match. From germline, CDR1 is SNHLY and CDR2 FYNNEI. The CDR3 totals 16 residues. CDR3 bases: TGTGCCAGCACCATGCCCGGACAGGGATCCTACTATGGCTACACCTTC. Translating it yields CASTMPGQGSYYGYTF.

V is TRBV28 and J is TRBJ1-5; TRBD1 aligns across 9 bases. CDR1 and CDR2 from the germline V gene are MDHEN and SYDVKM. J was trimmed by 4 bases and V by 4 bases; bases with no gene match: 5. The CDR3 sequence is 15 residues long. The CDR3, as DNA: TGTGCCAGCAGTTCCCCCGGGACAGGGAATCAGCCCCAGCATTTT. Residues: CASSSPGTGNQPQHF. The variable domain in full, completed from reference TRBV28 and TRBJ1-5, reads DVKVTQSSRYLVKRTGEKVFLECVQDMDHENMFWYRQDPGLGLRLIYFSYDVKMKEKGDIPEGYSVSREKKERFSLILESASTNQTSMYLCASSSPGTGNQPQHFGDGTRLSIL.

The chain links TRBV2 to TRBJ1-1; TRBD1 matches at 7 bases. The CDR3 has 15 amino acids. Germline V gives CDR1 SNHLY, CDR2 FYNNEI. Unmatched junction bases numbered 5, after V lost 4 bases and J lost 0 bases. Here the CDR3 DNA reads TGTGCCAGCAGTGCCGGGACAGTCATGAACACTGAAGCTTTCTTT. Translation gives CASSAGTVMNTEAFF.

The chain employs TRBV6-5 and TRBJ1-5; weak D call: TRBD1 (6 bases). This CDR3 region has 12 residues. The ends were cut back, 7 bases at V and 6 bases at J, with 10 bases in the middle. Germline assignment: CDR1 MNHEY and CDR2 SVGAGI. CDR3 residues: CASTTGTQPQHF. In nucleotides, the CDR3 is TGTGCCAGCACCACAGGGACTCAGCCCCAGCATTTT.

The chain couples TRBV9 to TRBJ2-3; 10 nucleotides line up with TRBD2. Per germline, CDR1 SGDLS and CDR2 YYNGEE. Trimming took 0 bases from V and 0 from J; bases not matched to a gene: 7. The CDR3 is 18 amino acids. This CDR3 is CASSVEAGGPWSTDTQYF. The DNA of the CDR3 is TGTGCCAGCAGCGTAGAAGCGGGGGGGCCTTGGAGCACAGATACGCAGTATTTT.

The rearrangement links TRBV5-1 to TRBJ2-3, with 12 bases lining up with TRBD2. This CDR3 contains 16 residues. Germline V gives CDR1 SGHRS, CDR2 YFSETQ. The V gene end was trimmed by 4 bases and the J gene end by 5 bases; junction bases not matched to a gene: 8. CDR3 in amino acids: CASSPASGGAVDTQYF. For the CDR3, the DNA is TGCGCCAGCAGCCCTGCTAGCGGGGGGGCGGTAGATACGCAGTATTTT. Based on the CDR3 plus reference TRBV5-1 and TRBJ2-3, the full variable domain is KAGVTQTPRYLIKTRGQQVTLSCSPISGHRSVSWYQQTPGQGLQFLFEYFSETQRNKGNFPGRFSGRQFSNSRSEMNVSTLELGDSALYLCASSPASGGAVDTQYFGPGTRLTVL.

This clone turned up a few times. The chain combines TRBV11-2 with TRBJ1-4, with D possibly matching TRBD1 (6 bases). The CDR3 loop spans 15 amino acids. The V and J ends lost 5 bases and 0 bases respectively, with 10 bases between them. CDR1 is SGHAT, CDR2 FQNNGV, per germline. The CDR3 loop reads CASSTYRATNEKLFF. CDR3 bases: TGTGCCAGCAGCACATACAGGGCAACTAATGAAAAACTGTTTTTT.

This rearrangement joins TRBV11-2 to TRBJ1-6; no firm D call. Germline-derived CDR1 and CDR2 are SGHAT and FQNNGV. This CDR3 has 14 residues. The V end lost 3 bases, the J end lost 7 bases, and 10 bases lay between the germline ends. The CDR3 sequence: CASSLTPENSPLHF. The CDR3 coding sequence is TGTGCCAGCAGCTTGACACCAGAAAATTCACCCCTCCACTTT.

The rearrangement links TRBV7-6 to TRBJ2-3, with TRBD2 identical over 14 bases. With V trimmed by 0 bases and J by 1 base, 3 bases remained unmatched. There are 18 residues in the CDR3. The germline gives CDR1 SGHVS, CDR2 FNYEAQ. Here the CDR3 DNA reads TGTGCCAGCAGCTTAGCGAGGGGACTAGCGGGGGGCACAGATACGCAGTATTTT. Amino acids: CASSLARGLAGGTDTQYF. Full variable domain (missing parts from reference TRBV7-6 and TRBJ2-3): GAGVSQSPRYKVTKRGQDVALRCDPISGHVSLYWYRQALGQGPEFLTYFNYEAQQDKSGLPNDRFSAERPEGSISTLTIQRTEQRDSAMYRCASSLARGLAGGTDTQYFGPGTRLTVL.

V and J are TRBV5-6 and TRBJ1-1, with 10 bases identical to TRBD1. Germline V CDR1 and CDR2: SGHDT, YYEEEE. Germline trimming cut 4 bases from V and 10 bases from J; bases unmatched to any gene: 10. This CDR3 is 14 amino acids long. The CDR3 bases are TGTGCCAGCAGCCGCAGGGACAGGGGACTATCAGCTTTCTTT. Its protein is CASSRRDRGLSAFF.

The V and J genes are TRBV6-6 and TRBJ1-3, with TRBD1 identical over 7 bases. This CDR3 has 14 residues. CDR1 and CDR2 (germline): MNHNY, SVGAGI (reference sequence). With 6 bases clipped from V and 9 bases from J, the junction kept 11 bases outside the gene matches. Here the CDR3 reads CASRPTGERGTIYF. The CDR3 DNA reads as TGTGCCAGCAGACCTACAGGGGAGCGCGGCACCATATATTTT.

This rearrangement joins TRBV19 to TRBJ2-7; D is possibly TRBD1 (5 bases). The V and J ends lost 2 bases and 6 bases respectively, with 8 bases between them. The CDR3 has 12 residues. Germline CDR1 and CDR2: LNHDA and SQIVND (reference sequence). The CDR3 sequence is CASSILQGEQYF. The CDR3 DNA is TGTGCCAGTAGTATACTGCAGGGCGAGCAGTACTTC.

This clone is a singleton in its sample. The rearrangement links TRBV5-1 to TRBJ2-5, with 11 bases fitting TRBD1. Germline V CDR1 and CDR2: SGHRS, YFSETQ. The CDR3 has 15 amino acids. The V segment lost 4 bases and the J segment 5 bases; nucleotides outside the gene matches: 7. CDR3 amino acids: CASSPRTGGAETQYF. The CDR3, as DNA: TGCGCCAGCAGCCCCAGGACAGGGGGCGCGGAGACCCAGTACTTC.

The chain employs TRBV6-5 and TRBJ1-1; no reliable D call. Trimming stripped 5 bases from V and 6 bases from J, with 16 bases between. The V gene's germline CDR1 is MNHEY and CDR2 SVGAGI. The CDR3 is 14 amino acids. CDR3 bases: TGTGCCAGCAGTCAGGAACTTCCTATGGCTGAAGCTTTCTTT. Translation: CASSQELPMAEAFF.